Listed below are T cell receptor beta chains from one sample, sequenced in a study of shared clonotypes between healthy human individuals. Repertoires were generated with immunoSEQ multiplex PCR, while TCRdb's copy carries only in-frame clones and drops some. The sample consists of around 370,000 clones, 96% of them appearing once. The specimen was memory CD8+ T cells sorted from blood. Receptors originate from a man aged 30-40 years in good health. Both conserved end residues are part of each CDR3. A D gene is named only where the DNA matches it firmly. The size of a clone is reported for some rows only, either as once, few or many, or as a class for expanded clones.

D: TRBD2; size: NA; J: TRBJ2-1; V: TRBV7-2; DNA: TGTGCCAGCAGCCCAAGGACTAGCGGAGTTAATGAGCAGTTCTTC; CDR3: CASSPRTSGVNEQFF
D: NA; size: NA; J: TRBJ2-1; V: TRBV18; DNA: TGTGCCAGCTCACCATCACTGTACAATGAGCAGTTCTTC; CDR3: CASSPSLYNEQFF
D: NA; size: NA; J: TRBJ1-1; V: TRBV30; DNA: TGTGCCTGGCAAACAGGGTTGCACACTGAAGCTTTCTTT; CDR3: CAWQTGLHTEAFF
D: TRBD2; size: NA; J: TRBJ2-5; V: TRBV7-2; DNA: TGTGCCAGCAGCTGGCCGGGACTAGCGGGAACCCAGTACTTC; CDR3: CASSWPGLAGTQYF
D: NA; size: NA; J: TRBJ2-7; V: TRBV21-1; DNA: TGTGCCACCCGAATAGGGAAAGTGGGCTACGAGCAGTACTTC; CDR3: CATRIGKVGYEQYF
D: TRBD2; size: NA; J: TRBJ2-5; V: TRBV4-1; DNA: TGCGCCAGCAGCCAAGGACCCGGGGGGGGAGAGACCCAGTACTTC; CDR3: CASSQGPGGGETQYF
D: NA; size: NA; J: TRBJ2-2; V: TRBV5-1; DNA: TGCGCCAGCAGCCTCTCTGCGGGGCGAGGGGGGGAGCTGTTTTTT; CDR3: CASSLSAGRGGELFF
D: NA; size: few; J: TRBJ1-5; V: TRBV4-1; DNA: TGCGCCAGCAGCCAAGCGGTCTTCACTCAGCCCCAGCATTTT; CDR3: CASSQAVFTQPQHF
D: NA; size: NA; J: TRBJ2-3; V: TRBV7-2; DNA: TGTGCCAGCAGCTTAGCGGGAGCTAGAACAGATACGCAGTATTTT; CDR3: CASSLAGARTDTQYF
D: TRBD2; size: NA; J: TRBJ2-2; V: TRBV5-1; DNA: TGCGCCAGCAGCTTGGTTGTAGCGGGAGATACCGGGGAGCTGTTTTTT; CDR3: CASSLVVAGDTGELFF
D: TRBD2; size: NA; J: TRBJ2-2; V: TRBV11-2; DNA: TGTGCCAGCAGCTTACTAGCGGGAGCCGGGGAGCTGTTTTTT; CDR3: CASSLLAGAGELFF
D: TRBD2; size: few; J: TRBJ2-1; V: TRBV9; DNA: TGTGCCAGCAGCCGCTCACTAGCGGGAGGGTACAATGAGCAGTTCTTC; CDR3: CASSRSLAGGYNEQFF
D: TRBD2; size: NA; J: TRBJ2-7; V: TRBV4-2; DNA: TGTGCCAGCAGCCAACAAGCGGGAGGGCCCGGCGAGCAGTACTTC; CDR3: CASSQQAGGPGEQYF
D: TRBD2; size: once; J: TRBJ2-3; V: TRBV7-6; DNA: TGTGCCAGCAGCTTAGTCCCCGGGACTAGCGGGAGGAGAGGGCACACAGATACGCAGTATTTT; CDR3: CASSLVPGTSGRRGHTDTQYF
D: NA; size: NA; J: TRBJ2-7; V: TRBV19; DNA: TGTGCCAGTAGTTTGATAGTGGGGACCGCCTACGAGCAGTACTTC; CDR3: CASSLIVGTAYEQYF
D: TRBD1; size: NA; J: TRBJ1-2; V: TRBV5-1; DNA: TGCGCCAGCAGCCTAGACAGGGGCTATGGCTACACCTTC; CDR3: CASSLDRGYGYTF
D: NA; size: NA; J: TRBJ2-7; V: TRBV4-1; DNA: TGCGCCAGCAGCCAACGCCAGGGCTACGAGCAGTACTTC; CDR3: CASSQRQGYEQYF
D: NA; size: NA; J: TRBJ2-1; V: TRBV13; DNA: TGTGCCAGCAGCATCAGGGGGGATGAGCAGTTCTTC; CDR3: CASSIRGDEQFF
D: NA; size: NA; J: TRBJ2-4; V: TRBV6-5; DNA: TGTGCCAGCAGTTCCCCAGCCAAAAACATTCAGTACTTC; CDR3: CASSSPAKNIQYF
D: TRBD1; size: NA; J: TRBJ1-2; V: TRBV29-1; DNA: TGCAGCGTTGAACAGTGGGCGAACAGGGGGGGCTACACCTTC; CDR3: CSVEQWANRGGYTF